One sample yielded the 10 T cell receptor beta chains listed below, sequenced in a study of Graves' ophthalmopathy and Graves' hyperthyroidism. For repertoire sequencing, the TCR beta CDR3 regions were amplified from RNA transcripts. RT-PCR was first run with HTBI primers, then multiplex PCR in a second round. One entry per CDR3 protein results from TCRdb running MiXCR on the multiplex PCR reads. The sample includes 1 million to 1.3 million distinct CDR3 sequences, about 36% seen only once; the top ten take over 8.5%. Material for sequencing was peripheral blood or thyroid tissue (not recorded which). Source of these receptors: an adult man with Graves' hyperthyroidism.

This clonotype was counted at least ten times. The chain joins TRBV5-1 to TRBJ2-7; TRBD1 or TRBD2 may be the D gene (5 bases each). Per germline, CDR1 SGHRS and CDR2 YFSETQ. V shed 1 base and J shed 2 bases, with 13 bases lying between them. CDR3 length equals 15 residues. The CDR3 reads CASSLNAGTTYEQYF. As DNA, the CDR3 is TGCGCCAGCAGCTTGAATGCAGGGACGACCTACGAGCAGTACTTC. The full variable domain, completed using reference TRBV5-1 and TRBJ2-7, is KAGVTQTPRYLIKTRGQQVTLSCSPISGHRSVSWYQQTPGQGLQFLFEYFSETQRNKGNFPGRFSGRQFSNSRSEMNVSTLELGDSALYLCASSLNAGTTYEQYFGPGTRLTVT.

Many counts were recorded for this clonotype. The chain is built from TRBV20-1 and TRBJ2-5; 14 bases map to TRBD2. The CDR3 sequence is 16 residues long. V dropped 5 bases and J dropped 0; count of bases not matched to a gene: 5. Per germline, CDR1 DFQATT and CDR2 SNEGSKA (reference sequence). CDR3 sequence (DNA): TGCAGTGCTCGACTAGCGGGGGGGCCGTACCAAGAGACCCAGTACTTC. Amino acids: CSARLAGGPYQETQYF.

This clonotype came up many times. The chain joins TRBV4-3 to TRBJ2-5, with 8 nucleotides matching TRBD1. The J segment lost 5 bases and the V segment lost 2 bases, leaving 7 bases of the junction unmatched. CDR1 LGHNA and CDR2 YSLEER come from the germline V gene. This CDR3 region has 15 residues. The CDR3 sequence: CASSQTPQGVETQYF. The CDR3 DNA reads TGCGCCAGCAGCCAAACACCACAGGGGGTGGAGACCCAGTACTTC.

V gene TRBV7-2 combines with J gene TRBJ1-1; 8 bases are shared with TRBD1. The V gene's germline CDR1 is SGHTA and CDR2 FQGNSA. The length of the CDR3 is 14 residues. V lost 7 bases, J lost 5 bases, and 9 bases stayed unmatched. Here the CDR3 reads CASTSQGDQTEAFF. The CDR3 bases are TGTGCCAGCACATCACAGGGGGACCAGACTGAAGCTTTCTTT.

In its sample, this clonotype was seen many times. The rearrangement links TRBV14 to TRBJ1-6; D perhaps matches TRBD1 (6 bases). CDR3 length: 15 residues. Germline loops: CDR1 SGHDN, CDR2 FVKESK. V dropped 2 bases and J dropped 9 bases, with 14 bases sitting between them. The CDR3 coding sequence is TGTGCCAGCAGCCAAAGAAACAGGGTAGCTTCACCCCTCCACTTT. As protein: CASSQRNRVASPLHF.

This clonotype was counted at least ten times. V usage is TRBV9 and J usage is TRBJ1-2; 7 bases are shared with TRBD1. The length of the CDR3 is 15 residues. The V segment lost 0 bases and the J segment 5 bases; nucleotides outside the gene matches: 7. The germline V gene has CDR1 SGDLS and CDR2 YYNGEE. CDR3 region: CASSVAPGGQYGYTF. CDR3 bases: TGTGCCAGCAGCGTAGCCCCCGGGGGACAGTATGGCTACACCTTC. Variable domain in full (rest from reference TRBV9 and TRBJ1-2): DSGVTQTPKHLITATGQRVTLRCSPRSGDLSVYWYQQSLDQGLQFLIQYYNGEERAKGNILERFSAQQFPDLHSELNLSSLELGDSALYFCASSVAPGGQYGYTFGSGTRLTVV.

There are many counts of this clonotype. This chain connects TRBV5-6 to TRBJ1-1; the D gene is possibly TRBD1 (6 bases). CDR3 length: 12 residues. V was clipped by 1 base and J by 11 bases, with 12 bases between them. Germline V lookup: CDR1 SGHDT, CDR2 YYEEEE. CDR3: CASSLKRDKAFF. CDR3 DNA sequence: TGTGCCAGCAGCTTGAAGAGGGACAAGGCTTTCTTT.

This chain joins TRBV3-1 and TRBJ1-1; D possibly corresponds to TRBD1 (6 bases). Trimming took 3 bases from V and 2 from J, leaving 13 bases between them. CDR3 length: 15 amino acids. From germline, CDR1 is LGHDT and CDR2 YNNKEL (reference sequence). CDR3 protein: CASSQYRGGNTEAFF. The CDR3 nucleotides read TGTGCCAGCAGCCAGTACAGAGGGGGAAACACTGAAGCTTTCTTT.

The table lists this clonotype with many counts. J is TRBJ1-3 and V is TRBV19; D ambiguous. The germline gives CDR1 LNHDA, CDR2 SQIVND (reference sequence). There are 12 residues in the CDR3. Trimming cost V 9 bases and J 7 bases, with 13 bases left between them. The DNA of the CDR3 is TGTGCCAGGCGCCCTCCGAGTAACACCATATATTTT. Its protein product is CARRPPSNTIYF. Full variable domain (missing parts from reference TRBV19 and TRBJ1-3): DGGITQSPKYLFRKEGQNVTLSCEQNLNHDAMYWYRQDPGQGLRLIYYSQIVNDFQKGDIAEGYSVSREKKESFPLTVTSAQKNPTAFYLCARRPPSNTIYFGEGSWLTVV.

This clonotype appeared a few times. A junction boundary mismatches the germline segment, possibly from a read error. This chain joins TRBV5-5 and TRBJ2-7; 8 nucleotides match TRBD2. CDR3 length: 16 residues. Germline V CDR1 and CDR2: SGHKS, YYEKEE (reference sequence). The CDR3 region has the DNA TGCGCCAGCAGCTCCCGGGAGGGTACGTATTACTACGAGCAGTACTTC. Its translation: CASSSREGTYYYEQYF.